Listed here are 12 T cell receptor beta chains from one sample, sequenced in a study of regulatory T cells in long-lasting Graves disease. According to the study, TCR beta libraries were built with iRepertoire HTBI primers and CDR3-region Arm-PCR. TCRdb independently ran MiXCR on the multiplex PCR reads; one entry per CDR3 protein. Of 350,000 to 450,000 distinct CDR3 sequences listed, around 20% are singletons. Time point described: persistent/refractory GD, antithyroid drugs over 5 years with positive TRAb. RNA isolated from PBMCs was used to make the TCR library. This material consisted of peripheral blood mononuclear cells (PBMCs), taken when the disease was refractory, from a patient treated with antithyroid drugs. These receptors all come from a female donor with Graves disease.

This clonotype was detected many times. The V call is TRBV28, the J call TRBJ1-5; TRBD1 matches at 9 bases. Trimming took 4 bases from V and 0 from J; bases not matched to a gene: 1. The CDR3 has 15 residues. The germline V gene encodes CDR1 MDHEN and CDR2 SYDVKM. CDR3: CASSWDRASNQPQHF. The CDR3 bases are TGTGCCAGCAGTTGGGACAGGGCTAGCAATCAGCCCCAGCATTTT.

Note on this clonotype: This clone may be a read error of a much larger clone one base away. The chain has TRBV6-5 and TRBJ2-5; D possibly corresponds to TRBD1 (5 bases). This CDR3 contains 13 residues. Germline V gene lookup returns CDR1 MNHEY and CDR2 SVGAGI. The CDR3 is CASCYDRQETQYF. CDR3 DNA: TGTGCCAGCTGTTACGACAGACAAGAGACCCAGTACTTC.

At least ten counts were recorded for this clonotype. The rearrangement uses TRBV28 and TRBJ2-7; D remains ambiguous. The CDR3 loop spans 14 amino acids. V was trimmed by 5 bases and J by 3 bases, leaving 14 bases between them. Germline loops: CDR1 MDHEN, CDR2 SYDVKM. CDR3: CASSPPSEFYEQYF. As DNA, the CDR3 is TGTGCCAGCAGTCCCCCCTCCGAGTTCTACGAGCAGTACTTC.

This clonotype turned up a few times. J is TRBJ2-7 and V is TRBV6-1; D remains unclear. V lost 6 bases to trimming and J lost 0 bases, with 15 bases between them. The germline V gene encodes CDR1 MNHNS and CDR2 SASEGT. This CDR3 is 15 amino acids long. Here the CDR3 reads CASRRVLRSSYEQYF. CDR3 sequence (DNA): TGTGCCAGCAGGCGAGTTCTAAGGAGCTCCTACGAGCAGTACTTC.

Remarks on this clonotype: An end of the junction does not agree with germline; a read error may underlie this. This chain connects TRBV12-3 or TRBV12-4 to TRBJ2-7, with D possibly TRBD2 on 5 matching bases. The CDR3 consists of 13 residues. The CDR3, as DNA: TGTACCAGCTCGGACGGGAACTCCTACGAGCAGTACTTC. Translation: CTSSDGNSYEQYF.

This clonotype was picked up many times. The rearrangement links TRBV20-1 to TRBJ1-5; D possibly corresponds to TRBD1 (6 bases). This CDR3 has 14 amino acids. Germline V gene sequence: CDR1 DFQATT, CDR2 SNEGSKA (reference sequence). Trimming took 3 bases from V and 6 from J, leaving 15 bases between them. The CDR3 coding sequence is TGCAGTGCTAGCAGACAGGTAGGAGTTCAGCCCCAGCATTTT. Encoded protein: CSASRQVGVQPQHF.

The V gene is TRBV6-5, the J gene TRBJ2-7, with D perhaps matching TRBD1 (6 bases). CDR1 and CDR2 from the germline V gene are MNHEY and SVGAGI. The length of the CDR3 is 14 residues. The V gene lost 2 bases and the J gene lost 6 bases, with 14 bases spanning the gap. The CDR3 reads CASSYAAGVLEQYF. The DNA for the CDR3 is TGTGCCAGCAGTTACGCTGCAGGGGTCCTCGAGCAGTACTTC.

This clonotype was detected ten times or more. This sequence joins TRBV28 and TRBJ1-2; D gene ambiguous. The V and J ends lost 6 bases and 8 bases respectively, with 10 bases between them. The CDR3 has 11 residues. CDR1 is MDHEN, CDR2 SYDVKM, per germline. This chain's CDR3 is CASSPKRGYTF. In nucleotides, the CDR3 is TGTGCCAGCAGCCCTAAGCGGGGCTACACCTTC.

This clonotype showed up many times. The junction does not match germline at one end; this may be a read error. The gene calls are TRBV15 and TRBJ2-7; 7 bases agree with TRBD1. The CDR3 has 14 amino acids. Germline CDR1 and CDR2: LNHNV and YYDKDF (reference sequence). Here the CDR3 reads CATSRERQGLRTDF. For the CDR3, the DNA is TGTGCCACCAGCAGAGAAAGACAGGGCTTGAGGACGGACTTC.

This clonotype came up many times. The genes are TRBV12-3 or TRBV12-4 and TRBJ1-3, with D uncertain. The CDR3 covers 14 residues. V lost 10 bases and J 2 bases, leaving 15 bases between the germline ends. The CDR3 coding sequence is TGTGCCACCCTAACCCGGGCTACTGGAAACACCATATATTTT. It codes for CATLTRATGNTIYF.

A word on this clonotype: A much larger clone differs by one base, so this may be a read error. The CDR3: CASSLFGTVVDEKLFF. The CDR3 DNA reads TGTGCCAGCAGTTTATTCGGGACAGTGGTGGATGAAAAACTGTTTTTT. V usage is TRBV28 and J usage is TRBJ1-4; 7 bases fit TRBD1. Per the germline V gene, CDR1 is MDHEN and CDR2 is SYDVKM. Trimming removed 1 base from V and 6 bases from J; junction bases left unmatched: 8. The CDR3 contains 16 residues.

This clonotype was seen a handful of times. The V call is TRBV5-1, the J call TRBJ2-1; D is ambiguous. V lost 0 bases and J 8 bases, leaving 9 bases between the germline ends. CDR3 length: 13 residues. Germline V CDR1 and CDR2: SGHRS, YFSETQ. The CDR3 sequence is CASSLGHGDEQFF. The CDR3, as DNA: TGCGCCAGCAGCTTGGGCCATGGGGATGAGCAGTTCTTC.